The next 13 T cell receptor beta chains were all read from a single sample in a study of T-cell reconstitution after alpha-beta-depleted transplantation in children. The library targeted TCRbeta and was prepared with unique molecular identifiers. TCRdb processed the PCR reads anew with MiXCR; each CDR3 protein has one entry. This table has some 600,000 distinct CDR3 sequences, 15% to 20% appearing once. This sample comprised PBMCs from the stem cell graft donor, obtained from the stem cell graft. The receptors come from a human donor who donated a stem cell graft to a child with acute myeloid leukemia.

This clonotype occurred a few times. The chain recombines TRBV20-1 with TRBJ2-3; no clear D. Trimming removed 0 bases from V and 10 bases from J, with 5 bases in between. The CDR3 contains 10 residues. Per germline, CDR1 DFQATT and CDR2 SNEGSKA (reference sequence). Here the CDR3 DNA reads TGCAGTGCTAGAGACTTGGCGCAGTATTTT. As protein: CSARDLAQYF.

This clonotype was detected only a few times. The chain employs TRBV20-1 and TRBJ1-1; D remains unclear. With 5 bases removed from V and 0 bases from J, the gap between germline ends came to 13 bases. The CDR3 totals 14 residues. The germline V gene has CDR1 DFQATT and CDR2 SNEGSKA (reference sequence). The CDR3 nucleotides are TGCAGTGCTCCTCAGGTGTCCATGAACACTGAAGCTTTCTTT. It translates to CSAPQVSMNTEAFF.

Many counts were recorded for this clonotype. The chain carries TRBV15 and TRBJ2-2; D remains ambiguous. V gave up 5 bases and J gave up 2 bases, with 3 bases separating them. Germline assignment: CDR1 LNHNV and CDR2 YYDKDF (reference sequence). This CDR3 region has 12 residues. CDR3 bases: TGTGCCACCAGCCATAACACCGGGGAGCTGTTTTTT. Translating gives CATSHNTGELFF.

This clonotype was seen ten or more times. The V call is TRBV20-1, the J call TRBJ2-5; D not certain. Trimming removed 4 bases at V and 4 bases at J, with 13 bases between. CDR3 length: 13 amino acids. The germline CDR1 and CDR2 sequences are DFQATT and SNEGSKA (reference sequence). The CDR3 region is CSANAMGLETQYF. The CDR3 DNA reads TGCAGTGCTAACGCGATGGGGTTAGAGACCCAGTACTTC.

This chain links TRBV2 with TRBJ2-3; 7 bases align to TRBD2. Looked up from germline, CDR1 is SNHLY and CDR2 is FYNNEI. The CDR3 covers 13 residues. The trim removed 8 bases at V and 1 base at J, leaving 3 bases unmatched. The DNA of the CDR3 is TGTGCCAGCCGACTAGCCGGCACAGATACGCAGTATTTT. This codes for CASRLAGTDTQYF.

The chain links TRBV4-3 to TRBJ2-3; possible D gene TRBD1, 6 bases. This CDR3 comprises 16 residues. Germline V gene sequence: CDR1 LGHNA, CDR2 YSLEER. Trimming shortened V by 0 bases and J by 3 bases, and 13 bases separated the two germline ends. The CDR3 nucleotides are TGCGCCAGCAGCCAAGAAAGGGGGAGAATAACAGATACGCAGTATTTT. Its translation: CASSQERGRITDTQYF.

The V call is TRBV12-3 or TRBV12-4, the J call TRBJ2-3; 8 bases agree with TRBD2. CDR3 length: 17 amino acids. V shed 3 bases and J 2 bases; nucleotides not matched to a gene: 10. CDR3 loop: CASSFRRAGAFTDTQYF. DNA of the CDR3: TGTGCCAGCAGTTTTCGGCGAGCGGGGGCATTCACAGATACGCAGTATTTT.

This clonotype appeared many times. This chain links TRBV5-6 with TRBJ2-7; D gene ambiguous. The CDR3 is 12 residues long. Germline lookup yields CDR1 SGHDT and CDR2 YYEEEE. The ends were cut back, 3 bases at V and 3 bases at J, with 7 bases in the middle. CDR3 DNA: TGTGCCAGCAGCTCCGGAAACTACGAGCAGTACGTC. The encoded protein is CASSSGNYEQYV.

This clonotype showed up just a few times. This chain uses TRBV10-3 with TRBJ1-4, with a weak D call TRBD1 (5 bases). V lost 4 bases to trimming and J lost 7 bases, with 13 bases between them. Germline V gene data show CDR1 as ENHRY and CDR2 as SYGVKD. This CDR3 spans 14 amino acids. The CDR3 spells CAISGGPWGEKLFF. The DNA for the CDR3 is TGTGCCATCAGTGGGGGACCATGGGGTGAAAAACTGTTTTTT.

J is TRBJ2-7 and V is TRBV24-1; 10 bases line up with TRBD1. V shed 3 bases and J 5 bases; nucleotides not matched to a gene: 9. CDR1 and CDR2 from the germline V gene are KGHDR and SFDVKD. The CDR3 consists of 16 residues. The CDR3 DNA reads as TGTGCCACCAGTGATACCCCCCGGGACAGGGGCCACGAGCAGTACTTC. It translates to CATSDTPRDRGHEQYF.

This clonotype was seen only a few times. The genes are TRBV7-9 and TRBJ2-3; 7 bases align to TRBD2. The CDR3 is 17 amino acids. Unmatched junction bases numbered 14, after V lost 6 bases and J lost 2 bases. CDR1 is SEHNR, CDR2 FQNEAQ, per germline (reference sequence). CDR3 bases: TGTGCCAGCAGGGCTGGGCTCGGGACTACCCTCACAGATACGCAGTATTTT. Its protein product is CASRAGLGTTLTDTQYF.

The chain has TRBV5-1 and TRBJ1-2; TRBD1 agrees at 8 bases. From germline, CDR1 is SGHRS and CDR2 YFSETQ. This CDR3 spans 14 amino acids. The J segment lost 7 bases and the V segment lost 1 base, leaving 6 bases of the junction unmatched. The CDR3 DNA reads as TGCGCCAGCAGCTTGATGCAGGGGGCGAGTGGCTACACCTTC. Its protein product is CASSLMQGASGYTF.

This clonotype was picked up many times. The junction departs from the called germline gene at one end, perhaps through a read error. The chain combines TRBV7-2 with TRBJ2-2; weak D call: TRBD1 (6 bases). The V gene's germline CDR1 is SGHTA and CDR2 FQGNSA. CDR3 length equals 14 residues. This CDR3 is CASSLGQHTGELFF. CDR3 DNA: TGCGCCAGCAGCCTAGGACAGCACACCGGGGAGCTGTTTTTT. The entire variable domain, with the rest obtained from reference TRBV7-2 and TRBJ2-2, is as follows: GAGVSQSPSNKVTEKGKDVELRCDPISGHTALYWYRQSLGQGLEFLIYFQGNSAPDKSGLPSDRFSAERTGGSVSTLTIQRTQQEDSAVYLCASSLGQHTGELFFGEGSRLTVL.